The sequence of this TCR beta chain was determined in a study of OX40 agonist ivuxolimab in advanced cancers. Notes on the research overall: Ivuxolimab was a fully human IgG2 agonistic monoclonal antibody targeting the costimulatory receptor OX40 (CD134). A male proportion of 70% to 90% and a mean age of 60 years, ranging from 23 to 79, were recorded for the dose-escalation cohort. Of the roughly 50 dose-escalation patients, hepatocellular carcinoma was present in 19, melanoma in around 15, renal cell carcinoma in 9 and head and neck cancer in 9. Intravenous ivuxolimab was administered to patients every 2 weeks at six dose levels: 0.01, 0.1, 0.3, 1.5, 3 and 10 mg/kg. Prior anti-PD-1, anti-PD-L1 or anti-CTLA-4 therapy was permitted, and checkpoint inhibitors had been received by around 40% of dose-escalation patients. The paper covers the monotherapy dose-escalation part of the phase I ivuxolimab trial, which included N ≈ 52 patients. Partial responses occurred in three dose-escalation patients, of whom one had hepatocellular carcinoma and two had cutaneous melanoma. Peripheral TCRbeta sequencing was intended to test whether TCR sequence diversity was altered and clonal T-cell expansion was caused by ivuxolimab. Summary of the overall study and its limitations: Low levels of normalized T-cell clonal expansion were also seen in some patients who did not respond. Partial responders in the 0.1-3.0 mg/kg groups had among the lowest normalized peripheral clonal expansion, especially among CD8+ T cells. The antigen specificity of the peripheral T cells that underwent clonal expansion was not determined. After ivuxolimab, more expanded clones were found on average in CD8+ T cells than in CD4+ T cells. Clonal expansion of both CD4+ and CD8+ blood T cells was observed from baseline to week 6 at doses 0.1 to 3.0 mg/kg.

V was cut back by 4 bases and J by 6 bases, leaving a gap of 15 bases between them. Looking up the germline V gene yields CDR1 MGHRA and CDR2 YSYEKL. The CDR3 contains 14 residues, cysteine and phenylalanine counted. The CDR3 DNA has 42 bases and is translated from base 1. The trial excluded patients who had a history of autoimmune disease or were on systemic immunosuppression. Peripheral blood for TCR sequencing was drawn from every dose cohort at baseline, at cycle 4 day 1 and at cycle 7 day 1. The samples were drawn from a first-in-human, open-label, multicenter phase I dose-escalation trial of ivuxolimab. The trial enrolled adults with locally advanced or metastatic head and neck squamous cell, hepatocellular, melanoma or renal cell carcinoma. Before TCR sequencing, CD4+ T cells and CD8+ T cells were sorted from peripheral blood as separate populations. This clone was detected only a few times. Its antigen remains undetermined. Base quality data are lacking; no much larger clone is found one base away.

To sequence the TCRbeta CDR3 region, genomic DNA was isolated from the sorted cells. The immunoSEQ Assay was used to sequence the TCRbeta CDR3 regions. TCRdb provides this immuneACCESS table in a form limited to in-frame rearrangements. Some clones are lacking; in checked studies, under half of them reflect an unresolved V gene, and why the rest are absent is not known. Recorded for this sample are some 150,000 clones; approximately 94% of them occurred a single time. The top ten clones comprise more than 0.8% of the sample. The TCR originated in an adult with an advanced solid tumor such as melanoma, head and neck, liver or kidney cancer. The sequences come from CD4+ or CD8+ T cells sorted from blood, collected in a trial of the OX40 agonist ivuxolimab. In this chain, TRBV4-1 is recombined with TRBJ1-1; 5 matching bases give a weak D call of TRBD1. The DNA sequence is TGCGCCAGCAGCCCGAGGGGTGTGCGCCCTGAAGCTTTCTTT. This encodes CASSPRGVRPEAFF.